This is a list of T cell receptor beta chains from one sample in a study of T-cell memory formation after mild COVID-19. A single record per CDR3 protein comes from TCRdb applying MiXCR to the 5' RACE reads. The sample lists 560,000 or so distinct CDR3 sequences, approximately 15% occurring once. The sample taken for sequencing was PBMCs or a T cell subset sorted from them (not recorded which). These receptors all come from an adult woman who had mild COVID-19 (a few samples of this study predate the infection). Cell type and time point are not known. Each CDR3 is given with its conserved first and last residue. The order of the fields is clone size, D gene, J gene, V gene, CDR3 protein, CDR3 DNA. The D gene is left open where the match is weak. Size is omitted from some rows. Given values are once, few, many or a class for expanded clones.

abundance: NA; d_gene: NA; j_gene: TRBJ2-1; v_gene: TRBV27; CDR3aa: CASSLGGHSYNEQFF; CDR3nt: TGTGCCAGCAGCCTCGGGGGGCACTCCTACAATGAGCAGTTCTTC
abundance: many; d_gene: TRBD2; j_gene: TRBJ2-1; v_gene: TRBV7-3; CDR3aa: CASSLAGGNNEQFF; CDR3nt: TGTGCCAGCAGCTTGGCGGGAGGGAACAATGAGCAGTTCTTC
abundance: NA; d_gene: TRBD1; j_gene: TRBJ1-5; v_gene: TRBV27; CDR3aa: CASSFIRDRVSNQPQHF; CDR3nt: TGTGCCAGCAGTTTCATCCGGGACAGGGTAAGCAATCAGCCCCAGCATTTT
abundance: many; d_gene: NA; j_gene: TRBJ2-1; v_gene: TRBV7-9; CDR3aa: CASSSIGNEQFF; CDR3nt: TGTGCCAGCAGCAGTATCGGCAATGAGCAGTTCTTC
abundance: few; d_gene: TRBD1; j_gene: TRBJ2-7; v_gene: TRBV9; CDR3aa: CASSGRTGDHEQYF; CDR3nt: TGTGCCAGCAGCGGAAGGACAGGGGACCACGAGCAGTACTTC
abundance: many; d_gene: TRBD2; j_gene: TRBJ2-7; v_gene: TRBV12-3/TRBV12-4; CDR3aa: CASSLIAGGHEQYF; CDR3nt: TGTGCCAGCAGTTTGATAGCGGGGGGGCACGAGCAGTACTTC
abundance: few; d_gene: NA; j_gene: TRBJ2-2; v_gene: TRBV5-1; CDR3aa: CASSQGGQPANTGELFF; CDR3nt: TGCGCCAGCAGCCAGGGGGGGCAGCCCGCGAACACCGGGGAGCTGTTTTTT
abundance: few; d_gene: NA; j_gene: TRBJ1-1; v_gene: TRBV30; CDR3aa: CAWSVTPGHMNTEAFF; CDR3nt: TGTGCCTGGAGTGTAACGCCAGGGCATATGAACACTGAAGCTTTCTTT
abundance: few; d_gene: TRBD2; j_gene: TRBJ2-7; v_gene: TRBV3-1; CDR3aa: CASSTRGGITYEQYF; CDR3nt: TGTGCCAGCAGCACCCGGGGGGGGATCACCTACGAGCAGTACTTC
abundance: many; d_gene: TRBD2; j_gene: TRBJ2-1; v_gene: TRBV7-9; CDR3aa: CASSLRTSGRFRYNEQFF; CDR3nt: TGTGCCAGCAGCTTGAGGACTAGCGGGAGGTTTAGGTACAATGAGCAGTTCTTC
abundance: few; d_gene: NA; j_gene: TRBJ1-2; v_gene: TRBV7-9; CDR3aa: CASSLASFHYGYTF; CDR3nt: TGTGCCAGCAGCTTAGCGTCTTTCCACTATGGCTACACCTTC
abundance: NA; d_gene: TRBD1; j_gene: TRBJ1-4; v_gene: TRBV7-9; CDR3aa: CASSAAGTGTNEKLFF; CDR3nt: TGTGCCAGCAGCGCCGCCGGGACAGGGACTAATGAAAAACTGTTTTTT
abundance: NA; d_gene: TRBD1; j_gene: TRBJ1-1; v_gene: TRBV12-3/TRBV12-4; CDR3aa: CASRSTGGTEAFF; CDR3nt: TGTGCCAGCAGATCTACAGGGGGCACTGAAGCTTTCTTT
abundance: few; d_gene: NA; j_gene: TRBJ1-3; v_gene: TRBV12-3/TRBV12-4; CDR3aa: CATKGGAGNTIYF; CDR3nt: TGTGCCACCAAGGGGGGGGCTGGAAACACCATATATTTT
abundance: many; d_gene: NA; j_gene: TRBJ1-1; v_gene: TRBV7-9; CDR3aa: CASSFDTTEAFF; CDR3nt: TGTGCCAGCAGCTTTGACACCACTGAAGCTTTCTTT
abundance: few; d_gene: TRBD2; j_gene: TRBJ2-3; v_gene: TRBV20-1; CDR3aa: CSARPGLAGSDTQYF; CDR3nt: TGCAGTGCTAGACCGGGACTAGCGGGGTCAGATACGCAGTATTTT
abundance: NA; d_gene: NA; j_gene: TRBJ1-1; v_gene: TRBV5-1; CDR3aa: CASSLGAGQNTEAFF; CDR3nt: TGCGCCAGCAGCTTGGGCGCGGGTCAGAACACTGAAGCTTTCTTT
abundance: NA; d_gene: NA; j_gene: TRBJ2-3; v_gene: TRBV7-3; CDR3aa: CASSRGQMTDTQYF; CDR3nt: TGTGCCAGCAGCCGCGGACAGATGACAGATACGCAGTATTTT
abundance: NA; d_gene: NA; j_gene: TRBJ1-5; v_gene: TRBV15; CDR3aa: CATSRAWGSNQPQHF; CDR3nt: TGTGCCACCAGCAGAGCATGGGGTAGCAATCAGCCCCAGCATTTT
abundance: NA; d_gene: NA; j_gene: TRBJ1-2; v_gene: TRBV21-1; CDR3aa: CASSKVRAYPNYGYTF; CDR3nt: TGTGCCAGCAGCAAAGTGAGGGCGTACCCCAACTATGGCTACACCTTC
abundance: many; d_gene: NA; j_gene: TRBJ2-2; v_gene: TRBV24-1; CDR3aa: CATTANTGELFF; CDR3nt: TGTGCCACCACCGCCAACACCGGGGAGCTGTTTTTT
abundance: NA; d_gene: NA; j_gene: TRBJ1-2; v_gene: TRBV28; CDR3aa: CASSTDSYGYTF; CDR3nt: TGTGCCAGCAGCACAGACAGCTATGGCTACACCTTC
abundance: NA; d_gene: TRBD2; j_gene: TRBJ2-4; v_gene: TRBV4-1; CDR3aa: CASSQDGSGARWSKNIQYF; CDR3nt: TGCGCCAGCAGCCAAGACGGTAGCGGGGCTCGGTGGTCCAAAAACATTCAGTACTTC
abundance: NA; d_gene: TRBD1; j_gene: TRBJ1-1; v_gene: TRBV5-8; CDR3aa: CASSSWGTGIGTEAFF; CDR3nt: TGTGCCAGCAGCTCCTGGGGGACAGGGATAGGCACTGAAGCTTTCTTT
abundance: NA; d_gene: NA; j_gene: TRBJ2-3; v_gene: TRBV6-2/TRBV6-3; CDR3aa: CASTNVGLSTDTQYF; CDR3nt: TGTGCCAGCACCAACGTAGGGTTGAGCACAGATACGCAGTATTTT
abundance: NA; d_gene: TRBD2; j_gene: TRBJ2-5; v_gene: TRBV12-3/TRBV12-4; CDR3aa: CASSFRGRPGETQYF; CDR3nt: TGTGCCAGCAGTTTCCGCGGGAGGCCGGGGGAGACCCAGTACTTC
abundance: NA; d_gene: TRBD1; j_gene: TRBJ2-7; v_gene: TRBV7-3; CDR3aa: CASSRGTGLEQYF; CDR3nt: TGTGCCAGCAGCCGCGGGACAGGGCTTGAGCAGTACTTC
abundance: many; d_gene: TRBD1; j_gene: TRBJ1-4; v_gene: TRBV7-2; CDR3aa: CASSQDRGEEKLFF; CDR3nt: TGTGCCAGCAGCCAGGACAGGGGAGAGGAAAAACTGTTTTTT
abundance: NA; d_gene: NA; j_gene: TRBJ2-2; v_gene: TRBV5-8; CDR3aa: CASTRRGWKPGELFF; CDR3nt: TGTGCCAGCACCCGACGAGGCTGGAAGCCCGGGGAGCTGTTTTTT
abundance: few; d_gene: NA; j_gene: TRBJ2-1; v_gene: TRBV2; CDR3aa: CASSPRHEQFF; CDR3nt: TGTGCCAGCAGCCCCCGACATGAGCAGTTCTTC
abundance: NA; d_gene: NA; j_gene: TRBJ2-1; v_gene: TRBV6-1; CDR3aa: CASSEGRLRYNEQFF; CDR3nt: TGTGCCAGCAGTGAGGGTCGTTTGAGGTACAATGAGCAGTTCTTC
abundance: NA; d_gene: TRBD2; j_gene: TRBJ2-1; v_gene: TRBV7-6; CDR3aa: CASSFRGTSGYNEQFF; CDR3nt: TGTGCCAGCAGCTTCAGAGGGACTAGCGGATACAATGAGCAGTTCTTC
abundance: NA; d_gene: TRBD1; j_gene: TRBJ1-5; v_gene: TRBV19; CDR3aa: CASSKGPGGPYSNQPQHF; CDR3nt: TGTGCCAGTAGTAAGGGGCCAGGGGGCCCGTATAGCAATCAGCCCCAGCATTTT
abundance: many; d_gene: NA; j_gene: TRBJ2-2; v_gene: TRBV9; CDR3aa: CASSVGMEGTGELFF; CDR3nt: TGTGCCAGCAGCGTAGGGATGGAGGGCACCGGGGAGCTGTTTTTT
abundance: NA; d_gene: NA; j_gene: TRBJ2-2; v_gene: TRBV10-3; CDR3aa: CASSRGWDSNTGELFF; CDR3nt: TGTGCCTCATCCCGGGGGTGGGACAGCAACACCGGGGAGCTGTTTTTT
abundance: few; d_gene: TRBD2; j_gene: TRBJ2-4; v_gene: TRBV29-1; CDR3aa: CSVEETSSGRAWGKNIQYF; CDR3nt: TGCAGCGTTGAAGAAACCTCTAGCGGGAGGGCCTGGGGCAAAAACATTCAGTACTTC
abundance: few; d_gene: NA; j_gene: TRBJ2-1; v_gene: TRBV5-4; CDR3aa: CASSQPGRLYNEQFF; CDR3nt: TGTGCCAGCAGCCAGCCGGGGCGTTTATACAATGAGCAGTTCTTC
abundance: NA; d_gene: NA; j_gene: TRBJ1-2; v_gene: TRBV4-1; CDR3aa: CASSPNIPGGISYGYTF; CDR3nt: TGCGCCAGCAGCCCAAACATCCCGGGGGGCATAAGCTATGGCTACACCTTC
abundance: many; d_gene: NA; j_gene: TRBJ1-2; v_gene: TRBV10-3; CDR3aa: CAISEILGYYGYTF; CDR3nt: TGTGCCATCAGTGAGATCCTTGGATACTATGGCTACACCTTC
abundance: many; d_gene: NA; j_gene: TRBJ2-7; v_gene: TRBV5-5; CDR3aa: CASSLVGQGHDEQYF; CDR3nt: TGTGCCAGCAGCTTGGTTGGGCAGGGCCACGACGAGCAGTACTTC
abundance: NA; d_gene: TRBD1; j_gene: TRBJ2-1; v_gene: TRBV12-3/TRBV12-4; CDR3aa: CASLNGQVNNEQFF; CDR3nt: TGTGCCAGCCTCAACGGACAGGTAAACAATGAGCAGTTCTTC
abundance: few; d_gene: NA; j_gene: TRBJ2-7; v_gene: TRBV19; CDR3aa: CASSIGPRKGEQYF; CDR3nt: TGTGCCAGTAGTATAGGCCCCCGAAAAGGCGAGCAGTACTTC
abundance: NA; d_gene: NA; j_gene: TRBJ1-1; v_gene: TRBV7-6; CDR3aa: CASSRLEQGISTEAFF; CDR3nt: TGTGCCAGCAGCCGCCTCGAGCAGGGGATATCTACTGAAGCTTTCTTT
abundance: NA; d_gene: TRBD1; j_gene: TRBJ1-2; v_gene: TRBV12-3/TRBV12-4; CDR3aa: CASSLWDRAGYTF; CDR3nt: TGTGCCAGCAGTTTGTGGGACAGGGCGGGCTACACCTTC
abundance: many; d_gene: NA; j_gene: TRBJ2-2; v_gene: TRBV7-3; CDR3aa: CASSLTSGPTGELFF; CDR3nt: TGTGCCAGCAGCTTAACTAGCGGTCCCACCGGGGAGCTGTTTTTT
abundance: NA; d_gene: TRBD1; j_gene: TRBJ1-2; v_gene: TRBV25-1; CDR3aa: CASSDTGAYYGYTF; CDR3nt: TGTGCCAGCAGTGATACAGGGGCCTACTATGGCTACACCTTC
abundance: few; d_gene: NA; j_gene: TRBJ2-3; v_gene: TRBV30; CDR3aa: CAWSGGRDTQYF; CDR3nt: TGTGCCTGGAGTGGAGGGAGAGATACGCAGTATTTT
abundance: few; d_gene: TRBD2; j_gene: TRBJ2-1; v_gene: TRBV11-3; CDR3aa: CATQMGAGGPNEQFF; CDR3nt: TGTGCCACGCAGATGGGCGCGGGAGGGCCGAATGAGCAGTTCTTC
abundance: few; d_gene: NA; j_gene: TRBJ2-7; v_gene: TRBV10-3; CDR3aa: CAISGATGYEQYF; CDR3nt: TGTGCCATCAGTGGGGCCACCGGCTACGAGCAGTACTTC
abundance: NA; d_gene: NA; j_gene: TRBJ1-1; v_gene: TRBV5-1; CDR3aa: CASSSGPGADTEAFF; CDR3nt: TGCGCCAGCAGCTCAGGGCCAGGGGCTGACACTGAAGCTTTCTTT
abundance: few; d_gene: NA; j_gene: TRBJ2-2; v_gene: TRBV4-1; CDR3aa: CASSRGAIYTGELFF; CDR3nt: TGCGCCAGCAGCCGGGGGGCTATATACACCGGGGAGCTGTTTTTT
abundance: NA; d_gene: TRBD1; j_gene: TRBJ1-4; v_gene: TRBV20-1; CDR3aa: CSAKQGPNEKLFF; CDR3nt: TGCAGTGCTAAACAGGGGCCTAATGAAAAACTGTTTTTT
abundance: NA; d_gene: NA; j_gene: TRBJ2-7; v_gene: TRBV27; CDR3aa: CASSLSIRAYEQYF; CDR3nt: TGTGCCAGCAGTTTATCGATCAGAGCCTACGAGCAGTACTTC